The source of this T cell receptor beta chain is a study of molecular identifiers for immune sequencing clone quantification. Study-level results: Because of identical TCR molecules sharing a barcode, sizes of highly expanded clones could be underestimated.

Previously reported methods and listed TCR primers produced the bulk TCR libraries. TCRdb re-derived calls from the PCR reads in MiXCR, one entry per CDR3 protein. The sample includes about 510,000 distinct CDR3 sequences, around 23% of them seen just once. Source material for naive CD8 libraries was roughly 20,000 to 1,100,000 sorted cells, with 10%, 30% or 50% RNA. This CDR3 has 14 residues. V was pared by 3 bases and J by 5 bases, with 11 bases between. In the case of this clonotype: The target antigen is unknown.

The origin of this receptor is a human donor in good health. Some libraries in this study had Jurkat cell RNA spiked in. This sequence joins TRBV12-3 or TRBV12-4 and TRBJ1-5, with TRBD1 as a possible D gene (5 bases). The sequenced sample consisted of naive CD8+ T cells from blood, with Jurkat cell RNA spiked in. Subset defined: FACS-sorted CD8+CD4-CCR7+CD45RA+ naive T cells. The CDR3 DNA follows: TGTGCCAGCAGTTTCCCGGGGGGGGATCAGCCCCAGCATTTT. Translating gives CASSFPGGDQPQHF.